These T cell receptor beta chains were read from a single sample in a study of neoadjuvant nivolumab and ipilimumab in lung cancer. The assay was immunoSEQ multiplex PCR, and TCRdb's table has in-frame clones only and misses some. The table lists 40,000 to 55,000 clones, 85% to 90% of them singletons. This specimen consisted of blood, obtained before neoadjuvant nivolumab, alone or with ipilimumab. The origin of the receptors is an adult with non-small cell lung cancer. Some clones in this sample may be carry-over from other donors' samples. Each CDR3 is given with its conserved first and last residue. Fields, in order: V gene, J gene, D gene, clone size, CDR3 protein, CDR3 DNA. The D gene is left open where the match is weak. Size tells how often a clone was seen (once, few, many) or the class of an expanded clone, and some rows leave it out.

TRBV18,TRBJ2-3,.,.,CASSPPRTESNTQYF,TGTGCCAGCTCACCACCTCGGACAGAGTCTAATACGCAGTATTTT
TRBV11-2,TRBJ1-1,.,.,CASSLDFQPWAEAFF,TGTGCCAGCAGCTTAGATTTCCAGCCCTGGGCTGAAGCTTTCTTT
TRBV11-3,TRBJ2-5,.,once,CASSSLEHETQYF,TGTGCCAGCAGCTCCCTGGAGCACGAGACCCAGTACTTC
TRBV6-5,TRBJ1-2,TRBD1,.,CASSWDRGNYGYTF,TGTGCCAGCAGTTGGGACAGGGGGAACTATGGCTACACCTTC
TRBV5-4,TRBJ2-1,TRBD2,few,CAGGLAGVNEQFF,TGTGCCGGGGGACTAGCGGGAGTAAATGAGCAGTTCTTC
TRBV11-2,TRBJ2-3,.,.,CASSLLRDTQYF,TGTGCCAGCAGCCTGTTACGAGATACGCAGTATTTT
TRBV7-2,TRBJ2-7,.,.,CASSLTASSYEQYF,TGTGCCAGCAGCTTAACTGCCAGCTCCTACGAGCAGTACTTC
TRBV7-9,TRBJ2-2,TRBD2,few,CASSLGLAGPTGELFF,TGTGCCAGCAGCTTGGGACTAGCGGGCCCTACCGGGGAGCTGTTTTTT
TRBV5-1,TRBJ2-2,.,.,CASSLVLARAGELFF,TGCGCCAGCAGCTTGGTCCTAGCGAGGGCCGGGGAGCTGTTTTTT
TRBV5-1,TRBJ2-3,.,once,CASSSVPGSDTQYF,TGCGCCAGCAGCTCGGTACCCGGGTCAGATACGCAGTATTTT
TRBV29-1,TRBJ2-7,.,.,CSVEDARDEQYF,TGCAGCGTTGAAGATGCAAGGGACGAGCAGTACTTC
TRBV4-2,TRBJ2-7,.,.,CASSQGIGSYEQYF,TGTGCCAGCAGCCAAGGAATCGGGTCCTACGAGCAGTACTTC
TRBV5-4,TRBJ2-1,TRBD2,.,CASSPSLRLAENNEQFF,TGTGCCAGCAGCCCAAGTCTTCGACTAGCGGAAAACAATGAGCAGTTCTTC
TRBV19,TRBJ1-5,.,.,CASSTGGRNQPQHF,TGTGCCAGTAGTACCGGGGGCCGCAATCAGCCCCAGCATTTT
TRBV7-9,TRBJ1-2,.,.,CASSKGTPDTYGYTF,TGTGCCAGCAGCAAAGGGACTCCTGATACCTATGGCTACACCTTC
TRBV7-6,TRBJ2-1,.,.,CASSLGGFHNEQFF,TGTGCCAGCAGCTTAGGGGGTTTCCACAATGAGCAGTTCTTC
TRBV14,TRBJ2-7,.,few,CASSQDRQGEQYF,TGTGCCAGCAGCCAAGACCGACAAGGCGAGCAGTACTTC
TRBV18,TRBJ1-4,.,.,CASSPSGAEGEKLFF,TGTGCCAGCTCACCCTCCGGGGCCGAGGGGGAAAAACTGTTTTTT
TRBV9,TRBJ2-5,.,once,CASSASPLGGETQYF,TGTGCCAGCAGCGCTTCCCCCCTCGGGGGAGAGACCCAGTACTTC
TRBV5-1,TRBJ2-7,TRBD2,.,CASSQTSGAISYEQYF,TGCGCCAGTTCCCAGACTAGCGGGGCGATATCCTACGAGCAGTACTTC
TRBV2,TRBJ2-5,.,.,CASSELAWETQYF,TGTGCCAGCAGTGAACTAGCTTGGGAGACCCAGTACTTC
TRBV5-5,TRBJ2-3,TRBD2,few,CASSLGLIAGTQYF,TGTGCCAGCAGCTTGGGACTTATAGCGGGTACGCAGTATTTT
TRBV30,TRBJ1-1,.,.,CAWSVQQATEAFF,TGTGCCTGGAGTGTACAACAGGCGACTGAAGCTTTCTTT
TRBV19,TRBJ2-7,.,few,CASSGGDPSYEQYF,TGTGCCAGTAGTGGAGGGGACCCCTCCTACGAGCAGTACTTC
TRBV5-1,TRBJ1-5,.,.,CASSLGGYHQPQHF,TGCGCCAGCAGCTTGGGAGGGTATCATCAGCCCCAGCATTTT
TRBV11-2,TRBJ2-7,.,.,CASSFLSYEQYF,TGTGCCAGCAGCTTTCTCTCCTACGAGCAGTACTTC
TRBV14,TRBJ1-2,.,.,CASSQMGRGANYGYTF,TGTGCCAGCAGCCAGATGGGACGGGGGGCTAACTATGGCTACACCTTC
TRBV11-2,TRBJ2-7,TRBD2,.,CASSPPGLAAHEQYF,TGTGCCAGCAGCCCCCCGGGACTAGCGGCCCACGAGCAGTACTTC
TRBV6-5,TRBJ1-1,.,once,CASSYMGRGEAFF,TGTGCCAGCAGTTATATGGGGCGGGGTGAAGCTTTCTTT
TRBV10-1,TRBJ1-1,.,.,CASSGGGTMNTEAFF,TGCGCCAGCAGTGGAGGGGGGACCATGAACACTGAAGCTTTCTTT
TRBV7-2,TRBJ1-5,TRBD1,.,CASSPDRGAQPQHF,TGTGCCAGCAGCCCAGACAGGGGTGCTCAGCCCCAGCATTTT
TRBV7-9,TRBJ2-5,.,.,CASSLEGSGYQETQYF,TGTGCCAGCAGCTTAGAGGGTAGCGGTTACCAAGAGACCCAGTACTTC
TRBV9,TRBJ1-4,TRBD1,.,CASSLRQGTTNEKLFF,TGTGCCAGCAGCCTTCGACAGGGCACAACTAATGAAAAACTGTTTTTT
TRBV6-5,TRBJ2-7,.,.,CASSYAGPRPTYEQYF,TGTGCCAGCAGTTACGCGGGCCCTCGACCAACCTACGAGCAGTACTTC
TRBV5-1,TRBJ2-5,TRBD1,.,CASSQDRGTQETQYF,TGCGCCAGCAGCCAGGACAGGGGCACACAAGAGACCCAGTACTTC
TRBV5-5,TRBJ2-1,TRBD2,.,CASSIGTSGSLSYNEQFF,TGTGCCAGCAGCATCGGGACTAGCGGGAGCCTCTCCTACAATGAGCAGTTCTTC